The 7 T cell receptor beta chains below were found in one sample sequenced in a study of blood T cell repertoires in COVID-19. Data came from immunoSEQ multiplex PCR; TCRdb stores just in-frame clones and leaves some out. The sample yields 50,000 to 70,000 clones, 80% to 95% seen once. Material for sequencing was peripheral blood. These receptors were obtained from a woman of 80 years or more with active COVID-19.

Concerning this clone: Different DNA sequences within this sample yield the same CDR3. The gene calls are TRBV6-2 or TRBV6-3 and TRBJ2-2, with 8 bases aligning to TRBD2. This CDR3 has 15 amino acids. V lost 3 bases to trimming and J lost 4 bases; unmatched junction nucleotides: 4. The germline V gene has CDR1 MNHEY and CDR2 SVGEGT. For the CDR3, the DNA is TGTGCCAGCAGTTATAGCGGGGCTGGCACCGGGGAGCTGTTTTTT. It is translated as CASSYSGAGTGELFF.

DNA of the CDR3: TGCGCCAGCAGCTTGGAAACAGGGGAGGAGACCCAGTACTTC. This translates into CASSLETGEETQYF. The rearrangement uses TRBV5-1 and TRBJ2-5; 7 bases are a match to TRBD1. Germline V gene data show CDR1 as SGHRS and CDR2 as YFSETQ. V gave up 0 bases and J gave up 5 bases; unmatched junction bases: 4. CDR3 size: 14 residues.

The J gene is TRBJ2-1, the V gene TRBV18; 11 bases align to TRBD2. CDR3 length: 16 amino acids. Per the germline V gene, CDR1 is KGHSH and CDR2 is LQKENI. The J segment lost 0 bases and the V segment lost 6 bases, leaving 4 bases of the junction unmatched. This CDR3 reads CASSYTSGSSYNEQFF. The CDR3 DNA is TGTGCCAGCTCGTATACTAGCGGGAGCTCCTACAATGAGCAGTTCTTC. Full variable domain (remainder filled in from reference TRBV18 and TRBJ2-1): NAGVMQNPRHLVRRRGQEARLRCSPMKGHSHVYWYRQLPEEGLKFMVYLQKENIIDESGMPKERFSAEFPKEGPSILRIQQVVRGDSAAYFCASSYTSGSSYNEQFFGPGTRLTVL.

The sample holds one count of this clone. The rearrangement links TRBV27 to TRBJ1-1, with a tentative D call TRBD1 (5 bases). Germline V CDR1 and CDR2: MNHEY, SMNVEV (reference sequence). The CDR3 is 13 amino acids. V gave up 7 bases and J gave up 1 base, with 10 bases separating them. In DNA, the CDR3 is TGTGCCAGCAAGGCAGGGTGGAACACTGAAGCTTTCTTT. Translating gives CASKAGWNTEAFF.

The chain has TRBV6-5 and TRBJ2-3; D unclear. V lost 6 bases, J lost 2 bases, and 9 bases lay in between. The CDR3 spans 13 residues. The germline CDR1 and CDR2 sequences are MNHEY and SVGAGI. The CDR3 sequence: CASRATATDTQYF. DNA for the CDR3: TGTGCCAGCAGGGCTACAGCCACAGATACGCAGTATTTT.

This clone was counted a single time. V usage is TRBV19 and J usage is TRBJ1-1; TRBD1 matches at 7 bases. CDR3 length: 14 amino acids. The trim removed 1 base at V and 4 bases at J, leaving 3 bases unmatched. Germline CDR1 LNHDA, CDR2 SQIVND (reference sequence). CDR3: CASSIAKGATEAFF. Here the CDR3 DNA reads TGTGCCAGTAGTATAGCCAAGGGGGCCACTGAAGCTTTCTTT.

The V call is TRBV5-1, the J call TRBJ2-3, with D perhaps matching TRBD2 (6 bases). Germline assignment: CDR1 SGHRS and CDR2 YFSETQ. Between the trimmed V and J ends, which lost 0 bases and 0 bases, there was a span of 14 bases. This CDR3 region has 17 residues. In DNA, the CDR3 is TGCGCCAGCAGCTTGGGGGGTAGCGGAGATAGCACAGATACGCAGTATTTT. It specifies CASSLGGSGDSTDTQYF.